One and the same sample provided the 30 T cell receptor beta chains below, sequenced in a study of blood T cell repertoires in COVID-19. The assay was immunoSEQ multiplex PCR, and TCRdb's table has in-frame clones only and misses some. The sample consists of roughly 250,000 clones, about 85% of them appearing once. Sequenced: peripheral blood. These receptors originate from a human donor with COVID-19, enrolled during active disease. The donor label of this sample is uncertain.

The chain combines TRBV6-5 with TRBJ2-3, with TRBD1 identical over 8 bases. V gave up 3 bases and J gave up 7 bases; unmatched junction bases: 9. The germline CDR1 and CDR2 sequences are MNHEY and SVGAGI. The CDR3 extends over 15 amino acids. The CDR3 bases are TGTGCCAGCAGTTATTCCGGACAGGGCCGATATACGCAGTATTTT. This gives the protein CASSYSGQGRYTQYF.

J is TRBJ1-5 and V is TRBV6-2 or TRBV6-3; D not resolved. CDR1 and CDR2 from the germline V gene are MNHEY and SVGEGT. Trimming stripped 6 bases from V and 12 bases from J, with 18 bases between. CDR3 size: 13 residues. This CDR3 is CASSASFGVLQHF. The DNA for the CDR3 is TGTGCCAGCAGCGCTTCCTTCGGGGTTCTCCAGCATTTT.

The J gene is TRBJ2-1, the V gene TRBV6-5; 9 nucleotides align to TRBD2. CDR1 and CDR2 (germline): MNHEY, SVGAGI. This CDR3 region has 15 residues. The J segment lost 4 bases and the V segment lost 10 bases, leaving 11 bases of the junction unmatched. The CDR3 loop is CATGRGLADYNEQFF. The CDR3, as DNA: TGTGCCACTGGGAGGGGACTAGCAGATTACAATGAGCAGTTCTTC.

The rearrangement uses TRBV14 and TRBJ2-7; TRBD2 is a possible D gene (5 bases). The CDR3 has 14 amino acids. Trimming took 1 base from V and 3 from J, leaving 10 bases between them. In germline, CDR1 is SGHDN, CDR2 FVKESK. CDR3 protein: CASSQVIGIYEQYF. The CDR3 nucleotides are TGTGCCAGCAGCCAAGTTATCGGGATCTACGAGCAGTACTTC.

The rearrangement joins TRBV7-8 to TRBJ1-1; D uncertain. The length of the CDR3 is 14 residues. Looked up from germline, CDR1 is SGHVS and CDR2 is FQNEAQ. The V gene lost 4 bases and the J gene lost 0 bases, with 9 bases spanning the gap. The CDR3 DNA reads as TGTGCCAGCAGCTCTCGGAGCTTGAACACTGAAGCTTTCTTT. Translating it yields CASSSRSLNTEAFF.

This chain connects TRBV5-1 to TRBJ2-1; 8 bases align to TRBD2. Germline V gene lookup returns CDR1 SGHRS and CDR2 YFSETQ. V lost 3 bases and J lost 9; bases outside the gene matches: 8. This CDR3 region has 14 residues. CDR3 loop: CASSSFSSGSEQFF. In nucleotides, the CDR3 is TGCGCCAGCAGCTCCTTCTCTAGCGGGTCTGAGCAGTTCTTC.

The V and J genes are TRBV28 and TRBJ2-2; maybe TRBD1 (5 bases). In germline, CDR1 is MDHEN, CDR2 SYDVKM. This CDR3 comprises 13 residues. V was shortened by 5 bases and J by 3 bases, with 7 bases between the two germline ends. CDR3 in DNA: TGTGCCAGCAGTCCGACAGACACCGGGGAGCTGTTTTTT. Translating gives CASSPTDTGELFF.

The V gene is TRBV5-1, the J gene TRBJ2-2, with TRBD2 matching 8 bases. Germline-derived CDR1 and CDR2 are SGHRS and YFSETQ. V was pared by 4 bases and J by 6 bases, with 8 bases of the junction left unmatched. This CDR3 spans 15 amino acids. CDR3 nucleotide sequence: TGCGCCAGCAGCAGACTAGCGAGTGAGCCCGGGGAGCTGTTTTTT. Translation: CASSRLASEPGELFF.

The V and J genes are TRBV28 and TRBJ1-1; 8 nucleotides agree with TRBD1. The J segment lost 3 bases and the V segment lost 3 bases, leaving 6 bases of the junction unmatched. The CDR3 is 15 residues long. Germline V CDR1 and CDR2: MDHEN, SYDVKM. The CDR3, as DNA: TGTGCCAGCAGTTTGCGCCAGGGGGCTTACACTGAAGCTTTCTTT. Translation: CASSLRQGAYTEAFF.

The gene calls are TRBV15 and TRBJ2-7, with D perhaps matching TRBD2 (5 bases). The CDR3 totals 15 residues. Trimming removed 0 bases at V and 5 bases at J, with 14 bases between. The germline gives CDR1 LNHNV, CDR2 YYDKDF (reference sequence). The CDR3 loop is CATSRDPLAVDEQYF. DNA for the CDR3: TGTGCCACCAGCAGAGATCCGCTAGCCGTAGACGAGCAGTACTTC.

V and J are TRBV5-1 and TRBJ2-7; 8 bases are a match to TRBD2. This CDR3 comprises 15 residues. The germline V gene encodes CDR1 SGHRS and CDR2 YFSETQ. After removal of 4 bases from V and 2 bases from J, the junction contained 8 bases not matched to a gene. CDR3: CASSVVTSGAYEQYF. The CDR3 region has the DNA TGCGCCAGCAGCGTGGTTACTAGCGGAGCCTACGAGCAGTACTTC. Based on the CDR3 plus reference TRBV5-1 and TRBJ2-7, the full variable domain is KAGVTQTPRYLIKTRGQQVTLSCSPISGHRSVSWYQQTPGQGLQFLFEYFSETQRNKGNFPGRFSGRQFSNSRSEMNVSTLELGDSALYLCASSVVTSGAYEQYFGPGTRLTVT.

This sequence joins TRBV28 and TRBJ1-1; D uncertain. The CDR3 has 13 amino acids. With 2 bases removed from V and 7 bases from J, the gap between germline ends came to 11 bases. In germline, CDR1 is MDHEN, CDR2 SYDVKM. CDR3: CASSLMDYREAFF. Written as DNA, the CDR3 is TGTGCCAGCAGTTTAATGGACTACCGTGAAGCTTTCTTT. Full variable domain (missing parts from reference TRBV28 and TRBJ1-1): DVKVTQSSRYLVKRTGEKVFLECVQDMDHENMFWYRQDPGLGLRLIYFSYDVKMKEKGDIPEGYSVSREKKERFSLILESASTNQTSMYLCASSLMDYREAFFGQGTRLTVV.

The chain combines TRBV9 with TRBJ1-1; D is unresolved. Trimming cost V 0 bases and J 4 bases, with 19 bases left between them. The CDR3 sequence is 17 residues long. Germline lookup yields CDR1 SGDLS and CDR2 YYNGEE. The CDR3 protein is CASSVDPSSSPGTEAFF. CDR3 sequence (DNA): TGTGCCAGCAGCGTAGATCCCTCCAGTAGCCCCGGCACTGAAGCTTTCTTT. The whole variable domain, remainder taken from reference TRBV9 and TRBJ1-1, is DSGVTQTPKHLITATGQRVTLRCSPRSGDLSVYWYQQSLDQGLQFLIQYYNGEERAKGNILERFSAQQFPDLHSELNLSSLELGDSALYFCASSVDPSSSPGTEAFFGQGTRLTVV.

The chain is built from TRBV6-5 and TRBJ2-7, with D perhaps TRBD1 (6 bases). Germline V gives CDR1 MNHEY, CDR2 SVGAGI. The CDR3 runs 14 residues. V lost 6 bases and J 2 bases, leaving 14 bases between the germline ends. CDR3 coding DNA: TGTGCCAGCAGATTCGATCAGGGGCCCTACGAGCAGTACTTC. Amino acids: CASRFDQGPYEQYF.

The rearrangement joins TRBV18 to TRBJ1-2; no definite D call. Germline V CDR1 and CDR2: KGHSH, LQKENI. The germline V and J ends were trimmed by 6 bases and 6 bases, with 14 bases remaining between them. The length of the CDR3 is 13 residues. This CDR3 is CASSREVADGYTF. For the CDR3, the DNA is TGTGCCAGCTCCCGGGAGGTAGCAGATGGCTACACCTTC.

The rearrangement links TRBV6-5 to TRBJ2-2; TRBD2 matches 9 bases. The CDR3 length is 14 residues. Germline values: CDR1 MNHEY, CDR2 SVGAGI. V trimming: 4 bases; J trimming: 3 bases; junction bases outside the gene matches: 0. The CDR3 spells CASSWTSDTGELFF. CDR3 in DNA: TGTGCCAGCAGTTGGACTAGCGACACCGGGGAGCTGTTTTTT.

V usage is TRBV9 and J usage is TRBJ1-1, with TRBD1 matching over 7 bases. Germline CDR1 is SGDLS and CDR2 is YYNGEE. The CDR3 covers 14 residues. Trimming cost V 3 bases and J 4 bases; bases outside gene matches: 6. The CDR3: CASSAQQGFTEAFF. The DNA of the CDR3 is TGTGCCAGCAGCGCACAACAGGGGTTCACTGAAGCTTTCTTT.

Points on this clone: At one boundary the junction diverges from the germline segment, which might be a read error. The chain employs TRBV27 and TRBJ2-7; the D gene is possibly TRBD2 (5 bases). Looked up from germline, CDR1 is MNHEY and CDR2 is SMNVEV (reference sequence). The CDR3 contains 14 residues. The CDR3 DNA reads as TGTGCCAGCAATTTAGGAGCGGAGCAATACGAGCAGTACTTC. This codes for CASNLGAEQYEQYF.

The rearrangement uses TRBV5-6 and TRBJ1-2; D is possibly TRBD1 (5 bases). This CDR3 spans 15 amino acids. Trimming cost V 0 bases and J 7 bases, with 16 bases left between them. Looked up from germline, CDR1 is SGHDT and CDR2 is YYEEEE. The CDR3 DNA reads TGTGCCAGCAGCTTGGACGGCGGGGCGAGGGGTGGCTACACCTTC. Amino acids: CASSLDGGARGGYTF.

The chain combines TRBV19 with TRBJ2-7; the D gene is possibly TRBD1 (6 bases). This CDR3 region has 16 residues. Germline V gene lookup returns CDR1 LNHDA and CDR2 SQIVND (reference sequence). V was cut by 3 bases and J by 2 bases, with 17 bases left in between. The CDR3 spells CASSILGLTGTYEQYF. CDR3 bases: TGTGCCAGTAGTATTCTCGGTTTGACAGGCACCTACGAGCAGTACTTC.

Here the CDR3 DNA reads TGTGCCAGCAGCTTAGAGCGGGGTGAGCAGTTCTTC. Its protein is CASSLERGEQFF. The chain has TRBV7-3 and TRBJ2-1; 7 bases match TRBD2. After removal of 2 bases from V and 9 bases from J, the junction contained 1 base not matched to a gene. This CDR3 is 12 amino acids long. Germline loops: CDR1 SGHTA, CDR2 FQGTGA.

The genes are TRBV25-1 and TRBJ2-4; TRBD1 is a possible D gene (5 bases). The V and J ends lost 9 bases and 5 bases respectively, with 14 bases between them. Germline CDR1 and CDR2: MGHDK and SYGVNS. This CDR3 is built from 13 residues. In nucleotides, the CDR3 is TGTGCCAGACACAGCGTAGGGGAAAACATTCAGTACTTC. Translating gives CARHSVGENIQYF. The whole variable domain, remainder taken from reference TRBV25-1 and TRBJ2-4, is EADIYQTPRYLVIGTGKKITLECSQTMGHDKMYWYQQDPGMELHLIHYSYGVNSTEKGDLSSESTVSRIRTEHFPLTLESARPSHTSQYLCARHSVGENIQYFGAGTRLSVL.

DNA for the CDR3: TGCAGTGCTAGTGAAATTCCGCAGACAGGGATTAGCAATCAGCCCCAGCATTTT. The encoded protein is CSASEIPQTGISNQPQHF. J is TRBJ1-5 and V is TRBV20-1; TRBD1 matches at 7 bases. CDR3 length: 18 residues. Looked up from germline, CDR1 is DFQATT and CDR2 is SNEGSKA (reference sequence). With 3 bases clipped from V and 0 bases from J, the junction kept 14 bases outside the gene matches.

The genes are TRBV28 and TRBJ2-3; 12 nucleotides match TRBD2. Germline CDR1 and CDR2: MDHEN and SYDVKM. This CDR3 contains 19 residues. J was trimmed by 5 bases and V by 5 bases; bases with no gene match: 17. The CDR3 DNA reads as TGTGCCAGCAGTCCGGGGGGGAGTCCTAGCGGGAGGGTGGAAGATACGCAGTATTTT. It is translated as CASSPGGSPSGRVEDTQYF.

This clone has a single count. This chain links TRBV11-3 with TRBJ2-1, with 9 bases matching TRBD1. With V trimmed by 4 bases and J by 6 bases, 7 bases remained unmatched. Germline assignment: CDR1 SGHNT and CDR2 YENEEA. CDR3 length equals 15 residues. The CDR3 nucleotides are TGTGCCAGCAGCTCCTCCGGGACAGGGACCAATGAGCAGTTCTTC. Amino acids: CASSSSGTGTNEQFF.

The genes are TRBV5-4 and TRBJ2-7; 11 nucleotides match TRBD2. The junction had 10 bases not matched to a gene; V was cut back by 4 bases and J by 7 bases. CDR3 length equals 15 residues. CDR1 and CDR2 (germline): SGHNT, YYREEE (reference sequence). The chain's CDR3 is CASSRGTSGSREQYF. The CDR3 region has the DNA TGTGCCAGCAGCCGGGGTACTAGCGGGAGTCGGGAGCAGTACTTC. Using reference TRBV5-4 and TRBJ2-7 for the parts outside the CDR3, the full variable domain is ETGVTQSPTHLIKTRGQQVTLRCSSQSGHNTVSWYQQALGQGPQFIFQYYREEENGRGNFPPRFSGLQFPNYSSELNVNALELDDSALYLCASSRGTSGSREQYFGPGTRLTVT.

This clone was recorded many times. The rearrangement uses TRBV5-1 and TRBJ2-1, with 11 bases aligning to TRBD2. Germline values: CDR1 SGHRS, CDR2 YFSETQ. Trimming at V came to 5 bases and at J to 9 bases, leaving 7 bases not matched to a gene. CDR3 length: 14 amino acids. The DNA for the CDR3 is TGCGCCAGCAGAGTAGCGGGAGGGGTATTTGAGCAGTTCTTC. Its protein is CASRVAGGVFEQFF.

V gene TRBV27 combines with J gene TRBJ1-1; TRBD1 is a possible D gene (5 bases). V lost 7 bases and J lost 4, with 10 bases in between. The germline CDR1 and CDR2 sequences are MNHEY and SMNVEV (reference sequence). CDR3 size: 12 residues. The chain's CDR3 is CASTGIGTEAFF. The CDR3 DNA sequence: TGTGCCAGCACAGGGATTGGCACTGAAGCTTTCTTT.

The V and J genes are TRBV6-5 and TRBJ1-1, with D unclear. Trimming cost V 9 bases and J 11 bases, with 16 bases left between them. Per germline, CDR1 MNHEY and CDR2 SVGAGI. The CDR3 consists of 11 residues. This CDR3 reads CASRDPRRAFF. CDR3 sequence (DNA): TGTGCCAGTAGAGATCCGCGCCGGGCTTTCTTT.

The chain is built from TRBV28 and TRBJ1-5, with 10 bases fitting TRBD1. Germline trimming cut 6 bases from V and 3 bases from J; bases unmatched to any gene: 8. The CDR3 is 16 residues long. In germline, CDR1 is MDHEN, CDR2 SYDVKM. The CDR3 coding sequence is TGTGCCAGCAGACCCGACAGGGGGCATCTCAATCAGCCCCAGCATTTT. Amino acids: CASRPDRGHLNQPQHF. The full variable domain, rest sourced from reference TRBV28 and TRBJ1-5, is DVKVTQSSRYLVKRTGEKVFLECVQDMDHENMFWYRQDPGLGLRLIYFSYDVKMKEKGDIPEGYSVSREKKERFSLILESASTNQTSMYLCASRPDRGHLNQPQHFGDGTRLSIL.